Presented here are 27 T cell receptor beta chains from one specimen sequenced in a study of brain T cells in children with intractable seizures. Only in-frame clones appear in the TCRdb table, and some are missing; sequencing was by immunoSEQ multiplex PCR. The sample has about 350,000 clones; approximately 93% are singletons. Time point indicated: blood from clinic visit 5 months post-surgery; TSC patient then seizure free. The sample was peripheral blood, taken 4 to 6 months after surgery. Source of these receptors: a boy in the first two years of life with tuberous sclerosis and intractable seizures.

The J gene is TRBJ1-1, the V gene TRBV7-2; no clear D gene. Germline V gives CDR1 SGHTA, CDR2 FQGNSA. The CDR3 runs 13 residues. Deletions cut 3 bases from V and 4 bases from J, with 9 bases between. Here the CDR3 DNA reads TGTGCCAGCAGCTTGAACTATGGCACTGAAGCTTTCTTT. This codes for CASSLNYGTEAFF. The entire variable domain, with the rest obtained from reference TRBV7-2 and TRBJ1-1, is as follows: GAGVSQSPSNKVTEKGKDVELRCDPISGHTALYWYRQSLGQGLEFLIYFQGNSAPDKSGLPSDRFSAERTGGSVSTLTIQRTQQEDSAVYLCASSLNYGTEAFFGQGTRLTVV.

The V and J genes are TRBV7-6 and TRBJ2-1; TRBD2 matches 11 bases. This CDR3 has 17 amino acids. Germline V CDR1 and CDR2: SGHVS, FNYEAQ. Trimming cost V 3 bases and J 4 bases; bases outside gene matches: 8. The CDR3, as DNA: TGTGCCAGCAGCTTGGCGTTAGCGGGAGGGCTATACAATGAGCAGTTCTTC. It yields the protein CASSLALAGGLYNEQFF. Full variable domain (missing parts from reference TRBV7-6 and TRBJ2-1): GAGVSQSPRYKVTKRGQDVALRCDPISGHVSLYWYRQALGQGPEFLTYFNYEAQQDKSGLPNDRFSAERPEGSISTLTIQRTEQRDSAMYRCASSLALAGGLYNEQFFGPGTRLTVL.

This chain uses TRBV3-1 (or the pseudogene TRBV3-2) with TRBJ2-3; a weak D match, TRBD2 (6 bases). V lost 4 bases to trimming and J lost 5 bases, with 13 bases between them. This CDR3 spans 14 amino acids. Per the germline V gene, CDR1 is LGHDT and CDR2 is YNNKEL (reference sequence). DNA for the CDR3: TGTGCCAGCAGCCGACAGTCGGGGGAAGATACGCAGTATTTT. This gives the protein CASSRQSGEDTQYF.

The chain employs TRBV9 and TRBJ2-2, with D maybe TRBD1 (6 bases). Trimming took off 3 bases at V and 5 bases at J, with 8 bases between the two ends. The CDR3 totals 13 residues. Germline CDR1 and CDR2: SGDLS and YYNGEE. The CDR3 DNA sequence: TGTGCCAGCAGCGCCAGGGGAACCGGGGAGCTGTTTTTT. This sequence encodes CASSARGTGELFF.

The chain uses TRBV14 and TRBJ2-7, with D possibly matching TRBD1 (5 bases). The V end lost 1 base, the J end lost 13 bases, and 11 bases lay between the germline ends. The CDR3 totals 11 residues. The germline gives CDR1 SGHDN, CDR2 FVKESK. The CDR3 DNA is TGTGCCAGCAGCCAAGGGGGCCGCTATTACTTC. Protein: CASSQGGRYYF.

The CDR3 loop is CASSWEGIVTEAFF. The CDR3 region has the DNA TGCGCCAGCAGTTGGGAGGGGATAGTCACTGAAGCTTTCTTT. The chain uses TRBV5-1 and TRBJ1-1; tentative D call: TRBD1 (5 bases). CDR1 SGHRS and CDR2 YFSETQ come from the germline V gene. The CDR3 contains 14 residues. V gave up 5 bases and J gave up 4 bases, with 15 bases separating them.

This CDR3 is CAISDLTGTSGYEQYF. CDR3 DNA sequence: TGTGCCATCAGTGATCTCACCGGGACTAGCGGGTACGAGCAGTACTTC. This sequence joins TRBV10-3 and TRBJ2-7, with 12 bases lining up with TRBD2. Germline V gene lookup returns CDR1 ENHRY and CDR2 SYGVKD. V dropped 3 bases and J dropped 4; count of bases not matched to a gene: 7. The CDR3 consists of 16 residues.

This clone has only one observation. The chain employs TRBV23-1 and TRBJ1-4; no reliable D call. TRBV23-1 is an ORF, and what it does is uncertain. The CDR3 loop spans 15 amino acids. V lost 8 bases and J lost 4, with 17 bases in between. Here the CDR3 DNA reads TGCGCCAGCCGAACGCGGTGGAGGCTTAATGAAAAACTGTTTTTT. Translating it yields CASRTRWRLNEKLFF.

The chain is built from TRBV14 and TRBJ2-1; D is undetermined. Between the trimmed V and J ends, which lost 0 bases and 7 bases, there was a span of 13 bases. The CDR3 has 15 residues. Per germline, CDR1 SGHDN and CDR2 FVKESK. The CDR3 DNA reads TGTGCCAGCAGCCAAGATTTTTCCCCAACGAATGAGCAGTTCTTC. Translating gives CASSQDFSPTNEQFF.

The chain is built from TRBV6-6 and TRBJ1-2, with a tentative D call TRBD1 (5 bases). With 5 bases removed from V and 0 bases from J, the gap between germline ends came to 19 bases. Per germline, CDR1 MNHNY and CDR2 SVGAGI (reference sequence). The CDR3 consists of 17 residues. The CDR3 is CASSRQGGSGSNYGYTF. CDR3 DNA: TGTGCCAGCAGTCGTCAGGGAGGGAGTGGGTCTAACTATGGCTACACCTTC.

J is TRBJ1-1 and V is TRBV4-2; D ambiguous. This CDR3 has 14 amino acids. Germline V gene data show CDR1 as LGHNA and CDR2 as YNFKEQ. Trimming stripped 1 base from V and 0 bases from J, with 6 bases between. The chain's CDR3 is CASSQVPMNTEAFF. DNA for the CDR3: TGTGCCAGCAGCCAAGTCCCGATGAACACTGAAGCTTTCTTT.

The chain recombines TRBV19 with TRBJ2-5, with D perhaps matching TRBD1 (5 bases). The CDR3 runs 15 residues. The V gene's germline CDR1 is LNHDA and CDR2 SQIVND (reference sequence). This CDR3 is CAPQTRTHGEETQYF. CDR3 nucleotides: TGTGCGCCCCAGACGAGGACACATGGCGAAGAGACCCAGTACTTC.

This clone was detected only once. The chain combines TRBV6-6 with TRBJ2-1; 13 bases fit TRBD2. The CDR3 spans 17 residues. Germline lookup yields CDR1 MNHNY and CDR2 SVGAGI (reference sequence). V lost 6 bases to trimming and J lost 8 bases; unmatched junction nucleotides: 13. The CDR3, as DNA: TGTGCCAGCAGCCGACTGACTAGCGGGGGGATGATGTATGAGCAGTTCTTC. Residues: CASSRLTSGGMMYEQFF.

The CDR3 sequence is CATSRDWDSRYEQYF. The CDR3, as DNA: TGTGCCACCAGCAGAGATTGGGACAGTAGGTACGAGCAGTACTTC. This chain links TRBV15 with TRBJ2-7, with 7 bases aligning to TRBD1. Germline loops: CDR1 LNHNV, CDR2 YYDKDF (reference sequence). The CDR3 spans 15 residues. The junction had 6 bases not matched to a gene; V was cut back by 0 bases and J by 4 bases.

This clone was counted once. Here the CDR3 DNA reads TGTGCCAGCAGTTTATCCCGCGCCCTCTACTCGGCCGAGACCCAGTACTTC. It is translated as CASSLSRALYSAETQYF. The rearrangement joins TRBV28 to TRBJ2-5, with D unresolved. The CDR3 extends over 17 amino acids. In germline, CDR1 is MDHEN, CDR2 SYDVKM. With 1 base removed from V and 5 bases from J, the gap between germline ends came to 20 bases.

The rearrangement joins TRBV20-1 to TRBJ2-5; D not resolved. V was shortened by 4 bases and J by 5 bases, with 5 bases between the two germline ends. CDR3 size: 10 residues. Germline assignment: CDR1 DFQATT and CDR2 SNEGSKA (reference sequence). The CDR3 here is CSAISETQYF. The CDR3 coding sequence is TGCAGTGCTATATCGGAGACCCAGTACTTC.

The chain has TRBV28 and TRBJ2-6, with D perhaps matching TRBD1 or TRBD2 (5 bases each). This CDR3 spans 19 amino acids. Trimming cost V 4 bases and J 0 bases, with 19 bases left between them. Germline V gene sequence: CDR1 MDHEN, CDR2 SYDVKM. Here the CDR3 reads CASSSPRDATLSGANVLTF. The CDR3 bases are TGTGCCAGCAGTTCTCCTAGGGACGCCACGCTCTCTGGGGCCAACGTCCTGACTTTC.

V and J are TRBV28 and TRBJ2-7; D possibly matches TRBD1 or TRBD2 (6 bases each). The V and J ends lost 3 bases and 1 base respectively, with 13 bases between them. The V gene's germline CDR1 is MDHEN and CDR2 SYDVKM. The CDR3 runs 15 residues. DNA for the CDR3: TGTGCCAGCAGTTTCCCGGGGGCAAGGTCCTACGAGCAGTACTTC. This codes for CASSFPGARSYEQYF.

This chain uses TRBV11-2 with TRBJ2-2; D perhaps matches TRBD1 (5 bases). Deletions cut 4 bases from V and 5 bases from J, with 11 bases between. The length of the CDR3 is 14 residues. The germline gives CDR1 SGHAT, CDR2 FQNNGV. The CDR3, as DNA: TGTGCCAGCAGCTCTGTTGCAGGGACCGGGGAGCTGTTTTTT. Translation gives CASSSVAGTGELFF.

V gene TRBV2 combines with J gene TRBJ2-2; the match to TRBD2 covers 12 bases. This CDR3 comprises 18 residues. V shed 4 bases and J 4 bases; nucleotides not matched to a gene: 10. Germline values: CDR1 SNHLY, CDR2 FYNNEI. The CDR3 sequence is CASSVRLAGGPGTGELFF. The CDR3, as DNA: TGTGCCAGCAGTGTGCGTCTAGCGGGAGGGCCGGGCACCGGGGAGCTGTTTTTT.

The genes are TRBV5-4 and TRBJ2-6; the match to TRBD2 covers 7 bases. V shed 0 bases, J shed 0 bases, and the junction held 9 bases outside the gene matches. Germline V lookup: CDR1 SGHNT, CDR2 YYREEE (reference sequence). This CDR3 contains 19 residues. The CDR3: CASSLDRGGARSGANVLTF. DNA for the CDR3: TGTGCCAGCAGCTTGGATCGGGGAGGGGCCCGCTCTGGGGCCAACGTCCTGACTTTC. Variable domain in full (rest from reference TRBV5-4 and TRBJ2-6): ETGVTQSPTHLIKTRGQQVTLRCSSQSGHNTVSWYQQALGQGPQFIFQYYREEENGRGNFPPRFSGLQFPNYSSELNVNALELDDSALYLCASSLDRGGARSGANVLTFGAGSRLTVL.

A few counts support this clone. This chain links TRBV5-1 with TRBJ2-2, with D unresolved. Deletions cut 1 base from V and 6 bases from J, with 10 bases between. The CDR3 totals 14 residues. Germline V CDR1 and CDR2: SGHRS, YFSETQ. The CDR3 protein is CASSLRHRPGELFF. The CDR3 DNA follows: TGCGCCAGCAGCTTGAGACACCGGCCCGGGGAGCTGTTTTTT.

The chain has TRBV5-4 and TRBJ2-7, with TRBD1 identical over 9 bases. The CDR3 runs 15 residues. Germline CDR1 SGHNT, CDR2 YYREEE (reference sequence). The ends lost 4 bases at V and 4 bases at J; junction bases unmatched: 9. CDR3 residues: CASSPGGTGTYEQYF. The CDR3 nucleotides read TGTGCCAGCAGCCCGGGCGGGACAGGGACTTACGAGCAGTACTTC.

V gene TRBV29-1 combines with J gene TRBJ2-7, with 8 bases that match TRBD2. V was pared by 8 bases and J by 4 bases, with 1 base of the junction left unmatched. CDR1 SQVTM and CDR2 ANQGSEA come from the germline V gene. CDR3 length equals 10 residues. The CDR3 loop reads CSPGGYEQYF. CDR3 nucleotide sequence: TGCAGCCCGGGGGGGTACGAGCAGTACTTC.

The V and J genes are TRBV15 and TRBJ1-3; D might be TRBD1 (5 bases). Between the trimmed V and J ends, which lost 1 base and 8 bases, there was a span of 18 bases. The CDR3 runs 16 residues. Germline assignment: CDR1 LNHNV and CDR2 YYDKDF (reference sequence). CDR3 protein: CATSRALGAHLDTIYF. CDR3 nucleotide sequence: TGTGCCACCAGCAGAGCCTTAGGGGCCCATTTGGACACCATATATTTT.

Here the CDR3 reads CASSPSGEETQYF. In DNA form, the CDR3 reads TGTGCCAGCAGCCCCTCGGGCGAAGAGACCCAGTACTTC. V gene TRBV11-3 combines with J gene TRBJ2-5, with D unclear. Trimming took 5 bases from V and 3 from J, leaving 10 bases between them. CDR3 length: 13 residues. Germline CDR1 reads SGHNT; CDR2 reads YENEEA.

To note about this clone: In the same sample, other DNA sequences code for this CDR3. The chain couples TRBV25-1 to TRBJ2-5; D possibly corresponds to TRBD2 (5 bases). Per germline, CDR1 MGHDK and CDR2 SYGVNS. The CDR3 has 11 amino acids. V was trimmed by 4 bases and J by 5 bases, leaving 5 bases between them. Written as DNA, the CDR3 is TGTGCCAGCAGTGCGGGGGAGACCCAGTACTTC. Its protein is CASSAGETQYF.